This note documents a single T cell receptor (beta chain) sequence. The Seattle site enrolled patients during active infection and followed them longitudinally. Original handling: It was from reference gene primer amplification that nucleated cell counts were estimated. Generated by immunoSEQ multiplex PCR, the TCRdb table keeps only in-frame clones and is missing some. That table is the source of V, J and clone size, and D and trimming were worked out from the DNA. This table holds about 160,000 clones, 90% to 95% found once. The CDR3 covers 15 residues. The ends lost 4 bases at V and 2 bases at J; junction bases unmatched: 4. The germline gives CDR1 KGHSH, CDR2 LQKENI. This entry belongs to a study of blood T cell repertoires in COVID-19. Overall study: Sources were T cells, B-cell-depleted T cells, or PBMCs; the material itself was cDNA or gDNA.

This chain connects TRBV18 to TRBJ2-5, with 10 bases that match TRBD1. Sequencing input: peripheral blood. The clonotype originates from a woman in her sixties with COVID-19, enrolled during active disease. This chain's CDR3 is CASSLRQGAQETQYF. The CDR3 nucleotides are TGTGCCAGCTCACTGCGACAGGGGGCTCAAGAGACCCAGTACTTC.